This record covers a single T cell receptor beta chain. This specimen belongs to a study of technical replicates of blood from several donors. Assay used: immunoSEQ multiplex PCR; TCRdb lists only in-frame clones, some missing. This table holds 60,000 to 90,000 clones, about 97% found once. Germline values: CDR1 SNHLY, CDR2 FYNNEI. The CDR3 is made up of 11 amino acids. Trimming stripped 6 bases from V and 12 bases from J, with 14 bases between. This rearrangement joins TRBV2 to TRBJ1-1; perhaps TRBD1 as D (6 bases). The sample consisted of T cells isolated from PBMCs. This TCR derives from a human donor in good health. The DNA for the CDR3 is TGTGCCAGCAGGGACGGGGGGCAGTCTTTCTTT. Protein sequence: CASRDGGQSFF.